This is a list of T cell receptor beta chains from one sample in a study of breast tumors, draining lymph nodes, adjacent tissues. TCRdb recomputed calls from the multiplex PCR reads with MiXCR, one row per CDR3 protein. In the table there are about 130,000 distinct CDR3 sequences, about a fifth of which are singletons. The sample consisted of axillary lymph node tissue. Every receptor here comes from a female donor with breast cancer. Some clones in this sample may be carry-over from other donors' samples. CDR3s include the opening cysteine and the closing phenylalanine or tryptophan.

CDR3 protein	J gene	V gene
CASSQPSETQYF	TRBJ2-5	TRBV3-1
CSVLGQGTYIEQFF	TRBJ2-1	TRBV29-1
CASSSDTTYEQYF	TRBJ2-7	TRBV7-8
CATRMGTSIPGANVLTF	TRBJ2-6	TRBV6-2/TRBV6-3
CSAAGLAGGRETQYF	TRBJ2-5	TRBV20-1
CATQLTATNEKLFF	TRBJ1-4	TRBV6-5
CASGLGLAGGVPGELFF	TRBJ2-2	TRBV7-2
CSAPHPYNEQFF	TRBJ2-1	TRBV20-1
CASSYSRGWDSRANVLTF	TRBJ2-6	TRBV6-5
CASSYSPTSGVYNEQFF	TRBJ2-1	TRBV6-6
CATSSGSSGNTIYF	TRBJ1-3	TRBV15
CASSGQGQPQHF	TRBJ1-5	TRBV18
CASSRSSGSGETQYF	TRBJ2-5	TRBV5-1
CASSLRQGRAFF	TRBJ1-1	TRBV12-3/TRBV12-4
CASSPGGTGANVLTF	TRBJ2-6	TRBV5-1
CASSLGGNVPSTDTRYF	TRBJ2-3	TRBV12-3/TRBV12-4
CASTPGVAVQETQYF	TRBJ2-5	TRBV7-2
CAASTSGVNTGELFF	TRBJ2-2	TRBV24-1
CASSSTSGSSYEQYF	TRBJ2-7	TRBV6-6
CATSREYLNEQFF	TRBJ2-1	TRBV15
CASSSKANRGPSSGNTIYF	TRBJ1-3	TRBV7-8
CASKIDRDYGYTF	TRBJ1-2	TRBV5-1
CASSSQDLIYGYTF	TRBJ1-2	TRBV6-5
CASSQVVSSLYGYTF	TRBJ1-2	TRBV4-1
CASSGQGAGEQYF	TRBJ2-7	TRBV5-1
CASSLWGGAKNIQYF	TRBJ2-4	TRBV12-3/TRBV12-4
CASSPTGTQETQYF	TRBJ2-5	TRBV5-1
CASSRPPNYGYTF	TRBJ1-2	TRBV7-2
CSARRPLGWGEQFF	TRBJ2-1	TRBV20-1
CASSYWTGETSGNTIYF	TRBJ1-3	TRBV6-6
CASSSPSIDRESDYGYTF	TRBJ1-2	TRBV7-3
CASSLRGATYNEQFF	TRBJ2-1	TRBV11-3
CASSLRQGSYQPQHF	TRBJ1-5	TRBV19
CASSSSMDTQYF	TRBJ2-3	TRBV6-6
CASSPRGGTEQYF	TRBJ2-7	TRBV4-1
CASSLETGGRGGTQYF	TRBJ2-5	TRBV7-2
CASSVGTRPLDTQYF	TRBJ2-3	TRBV9
CSAPRTSGSEQFF	TRBJ2-1	TRBV20-1
CASSLGTATYGYTF	TRBJ1-2	TRBV5-1
CSAPGTFSGSYEQYF	TRBJ2-7	TRBV20-1
CASSPDATGGGDTDTQYF	TRBJ2-3	TRBV27
CASSSGQPQYF	-	TRBV6-1
CASRRDRSVGELFF	TRBJ2-2	TRBV6-5
CASSRGQGDNSPLHF	TRBJ1-6	TRBV18
CASSTGQTQYF	TRBJ2-5	TRBV19
CASSLDRFNEKLFF	TRBJ1-4	TRBV12-3/TRBV12-4
CASRGTGNMEQYF	TRBJ2-7	TRBV2
CASSLAQGASSGANVLTF	TRBJ2-6	TRBV7-9
CASRASPYEQYF	TRBJ2-7	TRBV6-2/TRBV6-3
CAWSVGGQGGYEQYF	TRBJ2-7	TRBV30
CSAREAGGTQYF	TRBJ2-3	TRBV20-1
CASSLTGTRRPFF	TRBJ2-7	TRBV12-3/TRBV12-4
CASSPGQYNEQFF	TRBJ2-1	TRBV5-1
CAWSASGGDTQYF	TRBJ2-3	TRBV30
CASGLVPHFGGRAYNEQFF	TRBJ2-1	TRBV12-5
CAISGSGRVSNQPQHF	TRBJ1-5	TRBV10-3
CASSTGQGITDTQYF	TRBJ2-3	TRBV6-6
CASSLGGLAGVNDEQFF	TRBJ2-1	TRBV11-2